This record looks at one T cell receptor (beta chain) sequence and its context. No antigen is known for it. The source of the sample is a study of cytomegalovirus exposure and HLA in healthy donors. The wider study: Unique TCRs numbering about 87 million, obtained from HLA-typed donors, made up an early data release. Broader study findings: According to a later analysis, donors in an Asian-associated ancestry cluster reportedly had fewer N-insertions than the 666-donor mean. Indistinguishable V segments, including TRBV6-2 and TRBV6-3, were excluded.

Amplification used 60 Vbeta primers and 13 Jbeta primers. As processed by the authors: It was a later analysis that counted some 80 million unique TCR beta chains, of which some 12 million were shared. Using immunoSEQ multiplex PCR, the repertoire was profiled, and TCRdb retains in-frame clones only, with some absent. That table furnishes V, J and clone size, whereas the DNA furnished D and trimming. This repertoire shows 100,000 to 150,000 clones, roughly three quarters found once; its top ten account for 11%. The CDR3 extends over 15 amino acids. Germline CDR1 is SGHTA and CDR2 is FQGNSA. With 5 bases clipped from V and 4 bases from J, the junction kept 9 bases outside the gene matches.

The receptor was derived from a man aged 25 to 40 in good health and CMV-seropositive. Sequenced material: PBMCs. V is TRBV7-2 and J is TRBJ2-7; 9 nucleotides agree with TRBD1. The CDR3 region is CASSLAGQGRYEQYF. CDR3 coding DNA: TGTGCCAGCAGCCTTGCGGGACAGGGAAGGTACGAGCAGTACTTC.